Shown below are 29 T cell receptor beta chains from a single sample sequenced in a study of blood T cell repertoires in COVID-19. TCRdb's table, derived via immunoSEQ multiplex PCR, lists solely in-frame clones and lacks some. Among some 150,000 clones listed, 80% to 90% were seen once. Sequencing was carried out using peripheral blood. All receptors derive from a woman aged 50 to 65 with active or convalescent COVID-19.

V and J are TRBV5-1 and TRBJ2-4; 8 bases agree with TRBD1. The CDR3 runs to 15 residues. The germline CDR1 and CDR2 sequences are SGHRS and YFSETQ. The J segment lost 1 base and the V segment lost 2 bases, leaving 2 bases of the junction unmatched. The CDR3 nucleotides are TGCGCCAGCAGCTTACAGGGGGGTGCCAAAAACATTCAGTACTTC. Translated, it gives CASSLQGGAKNIQYF.

The V and J genes are TRBV18 and TRBJ1-1; D may be TRBD1 (5 bases). CDR3 length equals 14 residues. Germline CDR1 reads KGHSH; CDR2 reads LQKENI. V was shortened by 8 bases and J by 4 bases, with 17 bases between the two germline ends. Here the CDR3 reads CASDNGGGGTEAFF. In DNA, the CDR3 is TGTGCCAGCGACAACGGGGGGGGAGGCACTGAAGCTTTCTTT.

The chain couples TRBV28 to TRBJ1-1, with D perhaps matching TRBD1 (5 bases). CDR3 size: 15 residues. Germline values: CDR1 MDHEN, CDR2 SYDVKM. Trimming stripped 3 bases from V and 1 base from J, with 12 bases between. The CDR3 spells CASSFPGMGNTEAFF. In DNA form, the CDR3 reads TGTGCCAGCAGTTTCCCAGGGATGGGGAACACTGAAGCTTTCTTT.

The chain links TRBV19 to TRBJ2-1, with D possibly TRBD2 on 6 matching bases. The CDR3 runs 13 residues. V lost 5 bases and J lost 6, with 11 bases in between. The germline V gene has CDR1 LNHDA and CDR2 SQIVND (reference sequence). The CDR3 sequence is CASSPGGSNEQFF. The DNA of the CDR3 is TGTGCCAGTAGTCCCGGAGGGTCCAATGAGCAGTTCTTC.

V is TRBV10-3 and J is TRBJ2-1; 9 nucleotides align to TRBD2. The CDR3 extends over 16 amino acids. The germline V gene encodes CDR1 ENHRY and CDR2 SYGVKD. Germline trimming cut 3 bases from V and 3 bases from J; bases unmatched to any gene: 6. In DNA form, the CDR3 reads TGTGCCATCAGTGATATAGCGGGGGCCTACTACAATGAGCAGTTCTTC. As protein: CAISDIAGAYYNEQFF.

This clone was seen only a few times. The CDR3 loop is CASSSAGVNSNQPQHF. CDR3 bases: TGTGCCAGCTCATCAGCAGGGGTTAATAGCAATCAGCCCCAGCATTTT. This chain connects TRBV18 to TRBJ1-5, with a possible D match to TRBD1 (6 bases). Trimming removed 5 bases from V and 0 bases from J, with 14 bases in between. The germline V gene encodes CDR1 KGHSH and CDR2 LQKENI. The CDR3 extends over 16 amino acids.

This rearrangement joins TRBV5-1 to TRBJ2-6, with TRBD1 matching 8 bases. The J segment lost 0 bases and the V segment lost 3 bases, leaving 8 bases of the junction unmatched. Germline V lookup: CDR1 SGHRS, CDR2 YFSETQ. This CDR3 is built from 18 residues. Written as DNA, the CDR3 is TGCGCCAGCAGCTATGACAGGGGATATGGCTCTGGGGCCAACGTCCTGACTTTC. Translation gives CASSYDRGYGSGANVLTF.

V is TRBV6-2 or TRBV6-3 and J is TRBJ1-2; 10 nucleotides line up with TRBD1. J gave up 3 bases and V 0 bases, and 10 bases lay outside the gene matches. CDR1 and CDR2 (germline): MNHEY, SVGEGT. The CDR3 is 18 amino acids. For the CDR3, the DNA is TGTGCCAGCAGTTACTCACTTCAGGGACAGGGGATTTACTATGGCTACACCTTC. This encodes CASSYSLQGQGIYYGYTF.

The rearrangement links TRBV4-2 to TRBJ2-7, with D possibly matching TRBD1 (6 bases). CDR3 length equals 13 residues. Germline lookup yields CDR1 LGHNA and CDR2 YNFKEQ. With 3 bases removed from V and 3 bases from J, the gap between germline ends came to 9 bases. CDR3 nucleotides: TGTGCCAGCAGCCAGTTCAGGGGCTACGAGCAGTACTTC. Protein product: CASSQFRGYEQYF.

This chain uses TRBV29-1 with TRBJ2-3, with a possible D match to TRBD1 (5 bases). Germline-derived CDR1 and CDR2 are SQVTM and ANQGSEA. Trimming cost V 7 bases and J 3 bases, with 8 bases left between them. The length of the CDR3 is 11 residues. The CDR3 reads CSDQGTDTQYF. CDR3 in DNA: TGCAGCGACCAGGGAACAGATACGCAGTATTTT.

The chain recombines TRBV29-1 with TRBJ2-1; 8 bases are shared with TRBD1. Germline V gives CDR1 SQVTM, CDR2 ANQGSEA. CDR3 size: 15 residues. V was pared by 2 bases and J by 6 bases, with 9 bases of the junction left unmatched. CDR3 sequence (DNA): TGCAGCGTTGAATATTTTCTGGACAGGGCCAATGAGCAGTTCTTC. It is translated as CSVEYFLDRANEQFF.

This clone appeared a single time. The chain has TRBV21-1 and TRBJ1-5. TRBV21-1 is assigned pseudogene status. The CDR3 consists of 19 residues. CDR3 nucleotides: TGTGCCAGCAGCAAAGCGCACGGGCGACGGGATTATAGCAATCAGCCCCAGCATTTT. It encodes CASSKAHGRRDYSNQPQHF.

This clone has just a few counts. The same CDR3 arises from other DNA sequences in this sample as well. V and J are TRBV20-1 and TRBJ2-5; D remains ambiguous. Trimming shortened V by 5 bases and J by 2 bases, and 3 bases separated the two germline ends. Germline V gene data show CDR1 as DFQATT and CDR2 as SNEGSKA (reference sequence). This CDR3 has 10 residues. The CDR3 here is CSALQETQYF. DNA of the CDR3: TGCAGTGCTCTACAAGAGACCCAGTACTTC.

The V gene is TRBV3-1 (or the pseudogene TRBV3-2), the J gene TRBJ2-2; TRBD1 is a possible D gene (5 bases). This CDR3 contains 15 residues. The germline V gene encodes CDR1 LGHDT and CDR2 YNNKEL (reference sequence). V lost 4 bases and J lost 0, with 9 bases in between. CDR3 nucleotides: TGTGCCAGCAGCCGACAGCTCCCGAACACCGGGGAGCTGTTTTTT. Amino acids: CASSRQLPNTGELFF.

J is TRBJ1-1 and V is TRBV4-2; D gene uncertain. Trimming cost V 0 bases and J 9 bases, with 14 bases left between them. The CDR3 is 14 residues long. Germline lookup yields CDR1 LGHNA and CDR2 YNFKEQ. The CDR3 sequence is CASSQDAIHPKAFF. CDR3 sequence (DNA): TGTGCCAGCAGCCAAGACGCTATTCATCCTAAAGCTTTCTTT.

This rearrangement joins TRBV11-2 to TRBJ2-5; TRBD2 matches at 13 bases. Germline V gene lookup returns CDR1 SGHAT and CDR2 FQNNGV. The CDR3 sequence is 15 residues long. Losses at the gene ends were 2 bases for V and 11 bases for J; bases not matched to a gene: 8. Written as DNA, the CDR3 is TGTGCCAGCAGCTTAACCCCCGGACTAGCGGGGGCTCAGTACTTC. This gives the protein CASSLTPGLAGAQYF.

The chain combines TRBV7-2 with TRBJ1-1, with no clear D. The CDR3 covers 11 residues. Germline V gene lookup returns CDR1 SGHTA and CDR2 FQGNSA. V was shortened by 1 base and J by 7 bases, with 4 bases between the two germline ends. DNA of the CDR3: TGTGCCAGCAGCTTAGTCAATGAAGCTTTCTTT. Residues: CASSLVNEAFF.

The chain joins TRBV7-8 to TRBJ2-3, with TRBD2 matching over 10 bases. The CDR3 contains 18 residues. The V and J ends lost 1 base and 1 base, in that order; junction bases with no gene match: 8. The V gene's germline CDR1 is SGHVS and CDR2 FQNEAQ. The DNA for the CDR3 is TGTGCCAGCAGCTTAGGAAGGCTAGCGGGAGTCGGCACAGATACGCAGTATTTT. This translates into CASSLGRLAGVGTDTQYF.

The chain combines TRBV4-2 with TRBJ1-2; D possibly corresponds to TRBD1 (5 bases). Trimming removed 0 bases at V and 4 bases at J, with 27 bases between. Germline V gene sequence: CDR1 LGHNA, CDR2 YNFKEQ. The CDR3 sequence is 20 residues long. For the CDR3, the DNA is TGTGCCAGCAGCCAAGATGCCGGGGGAACATTACGACTAGGGCTCTATGGCTACACCTTC. It codes for CASSQDAGGTLRLGLYGYTF.

The chain recombines TRBV4-2 with TRBJ2-3; 11 bases fit TRBD2. Per germline, CDR1 LGHNA and CDR2 YNFKEQ. Trimming removed 1 base from V and 0 bases from J; junction bases left unmatched: 6. This CDR3 contains 18 residues. The CDR3 is CASSQASGLAVSTDTQYF. In DNA form, the CDR3 reads TGTGCCAGCAGCCAAGCCTCGGGACTAGCGGTCAGCACAGATACGCAGTATTTT.

This chain links TRBV7-3 with TRBJ2-1, with TRBD2 matching 8 bases. V lost 4 bases to trimming and J lost 7 bases; unmatched junction nucleotides: 15. Per germline, CDR1 SGHTA and CDR2 FQGTGA. The CDR3 is made up of 17 amino acids. Written as DNA, the CDR3 is TGTGCCAGCAGCTCCTCCCGGGGGGGACGCAGAGTGAATGAGCAGTTCTTC. Protein sequence: CASSSSRGGRRVNEQFF.

V gene TRBV15 combines with J gene TRBJ2-1, with TRBD2 matching over 9 bases. CDR1 is LNHNV and CDR2 is YYDKDF in the germline V gene (reference sequence). Trimming took 1 base from V and 4 from J; bases not matched to a gene: 2. The CDR3 is 15 residues long. In DNA, the CDR3 is TGTGCCACCAGCAGAGGCGGGGGGGTGTACAATGAGCAGTTCTTC. Protein product: CATSRGGGVYNEQFF.

This rearrangement joins TRBV13 to TRBJ2-2; the match to TRBD1 covers 8 bases. V shed 3 bases, J shed 3 bases, and the junction held 15 bases outside the gene matches. Germline V CDR1 and CDR2: PRHDT, FYEKMQ (reference sequence). The CDR3 has 19 amino acids. CDR3 in DNA: TGTGCCAGCAGCTTCAGTGAGGGCAGGGGGCTTTTGGACACCGGGGAGCTGTTTTTT. Translated, it gives CASSFSEGRGLLDTGELFF.

V is TRBV24-1 and J is TRBJ2-1, with 7 bases aligning to TRBD1. Germline assignment: CDR1 KGHDR and CDR2 SFDVKD. CDR3 length: 14 amino acids. The trim removed 9 bases at V and 1 base at J, leaving 5 bases unmatched. The CDR3 bases are TGTGCCACCGCCCGACAGGGTTCCTACAATGAGCAGTTCTTC. Translating it yields CATARQGSYNEQFF.

V gene TRBV27 combines with J gene TRBJ2-5, with 8 bases identical to TRBD2. The germline V gene has CDR1 MNHEY and CDR2 SMNVEV (reference sequence). The CDR3 extends over 14 amino acids. The ends lost 3 bases at V and 1 base at J; junction bases unmatched: 1. CDR3 nucleotide sequence: TGTGCCAGCAGTTTTAGCGGGATCCAAGAGACCCAGTACTTC. It specifies CASSFSGIQETQYF.

The V and J genes are TRBV11-2 and TRBJ2-1; 8 bases map to TRBD2. V gave up 1 base and J gave up 6 bases; unmatched junction bases: 2. The CDR3 runs to 14 residues. Germline V gene lookup returns CDR1 SGHAT and CDR2 FQNNGV. CDR3 coding DNA: TGTGCCAGCAGCTTAGCGGGGGGGTTCAATGAGCAGTTCTTC. Its protein is CASSLAGGFNEQFF.

This chain connects TRBV5-1 to TRBJ1-2; the match to TRBD1 covers 8 bases. The ends lost 4 bases at V and 6 bases at J; junction bases unmatched: 8. The germline gives CDR1 SGHRS, CDR2 YFSETQ. The CDR3 totals 14 residues. The chain's CDR3 is CASSLSGQADGYTF. In DNA, the CDR3 is TGCGCCAGCAGCCTCTCGGGACAGGCCGATGGCTACACCTTC.

V is TRBV18 and J is TRBJ1-1; 7 nucleotides match TRBD1. The germline V gene encodes CDR1 KGHSH and CDR2 LQKENI. The V and J ends lost 6 bases and 1 base, in that order; junction bases with no gene match: 8. The CDR3 is 15 amino acids. CDR3 region: CASSPRTGENTEAFF. The DNA for the CDR3 is TGTGCCAGCTCCCCGCGGACAGGAGAGAACACTGAAGCTTTCTTT. The whole variable domain, remainder taken from reference TRBV18 and TRBJ1-1, is NAGVMQNPRHLVRRRGQEARLRCSPMKGHSHVYWYRQLPEEGLKFMVYLQKENIIDESGMPKERFSAEFPKEGPSILRIQQVVRGDSAAYFCASSPRTGENTEAFFGQGTRLTVV.

The rearrangement uses TRBV6-6 and TRBJ1-2; 9 nucleotides line up with TRBD1. The ends lost 6 bases at V and 14 bases at J; junction bases unmatched: 16. CDR1 is MNHNY and CDR2 is SVGAGI in the germline V gene (reference sequence). This CDR3 region has 14 residues. In nucleotides, the CDR3 is TGTGCCAGCAGCAACAACGGACAGGGGCTTCCCAGGACCTTC. It translates to CASSNNGQGLPRTF.